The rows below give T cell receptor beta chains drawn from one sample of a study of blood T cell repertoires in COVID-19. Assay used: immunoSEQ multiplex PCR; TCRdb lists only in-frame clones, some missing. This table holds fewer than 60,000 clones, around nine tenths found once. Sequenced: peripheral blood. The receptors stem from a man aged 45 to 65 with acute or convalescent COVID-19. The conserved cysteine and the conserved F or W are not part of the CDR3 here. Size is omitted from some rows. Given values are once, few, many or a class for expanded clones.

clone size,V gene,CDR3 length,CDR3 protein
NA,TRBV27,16,ASSLTTDRVRRRGELF
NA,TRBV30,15,AWSDPRAGGLYNEQF
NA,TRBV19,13,ASSPGLAGGYEQF
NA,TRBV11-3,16,ASRPLGREGSSYNEQF
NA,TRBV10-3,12,AIREPGGDYGYT
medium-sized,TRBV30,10,AWSTQTITLH
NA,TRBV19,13,ASSIYADSSYEQY
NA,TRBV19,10,ATQQGDQPQH
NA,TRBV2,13,ASRPPGGMNTEAF
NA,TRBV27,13,ASSSNSGVTGELF
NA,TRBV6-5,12,ASCDRDFNYGYT
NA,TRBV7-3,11,ASSSSSPNEQF
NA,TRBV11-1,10,ASSLRHYEQY
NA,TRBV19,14,ASTETGNLQNEKLF
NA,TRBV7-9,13,ASSLTNSPTGELF
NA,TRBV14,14,ASSAKPAGFYNEQF
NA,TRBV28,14,ASSEWAGASTDTQY
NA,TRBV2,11,ASSAAYGDTQY
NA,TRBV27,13,ASSSLTSGGGSSF
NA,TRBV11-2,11,ASSPGGNYGYT
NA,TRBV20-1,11,SASTRGNQPQH
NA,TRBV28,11,ASSLQTGYEQY
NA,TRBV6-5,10,ASRDRVNGYT
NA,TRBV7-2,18,ASSLAPEGRAIYSNQPQH
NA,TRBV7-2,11,ASRAGTSYEQY
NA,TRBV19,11,ASSIDRVDTQY
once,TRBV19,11,ASSTTSTYGYT
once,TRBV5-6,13,ASSWGTGSGEKLF
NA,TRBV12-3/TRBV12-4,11,ASTGGPFGELF
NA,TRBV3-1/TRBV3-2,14,ASSRYGTSNYNEQF
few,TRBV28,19,ASSFNRVNREPRHSNQPQH
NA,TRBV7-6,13,ASSRSGTGGREQY
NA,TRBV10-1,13,ASSERPGGSTEAF
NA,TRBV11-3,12,ASSSGQHYNEQF
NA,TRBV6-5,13,ASSSTGGSNQPQH
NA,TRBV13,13,ASSALYGTGNTIY
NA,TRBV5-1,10,ASGQGSNEQF
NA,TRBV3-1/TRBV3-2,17,ASSLEPGQGTATNEKLF
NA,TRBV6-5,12,ASSPVMYQEKLF
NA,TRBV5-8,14,ASSLVGPSDINEQF
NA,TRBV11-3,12,ASSLGRGPDTQY
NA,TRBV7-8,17,ASSLSGGGREKTNYGYT
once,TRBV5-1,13,ASSWEGQGSSGYT
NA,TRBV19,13,ASRPRTGSSYEQY
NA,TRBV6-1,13,ASSSGQQHTDTQY
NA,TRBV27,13,ASSFGSPGANVLT
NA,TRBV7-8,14,ASSFSRQGTNYGYT
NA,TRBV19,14,ASRRSGPLFNQPQH
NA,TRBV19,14,ASSTVGGAGLGEQY
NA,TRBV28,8,ASGSNTQY
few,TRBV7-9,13,ASSRRTGGNEKLF
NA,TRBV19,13,ASSRQGPSPQPQH
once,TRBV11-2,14,ASRLAGHPSGNTIY
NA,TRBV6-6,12,ASKEGSSGNTIY
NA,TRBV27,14,ASSSQGGGRAVEQF
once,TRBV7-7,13,ASSLSPDRVYEQY
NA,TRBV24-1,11,ATSDPTVDTQY
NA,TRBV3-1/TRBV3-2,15,ASSQPPSRGPLYGYT